These 9 T cell receptor beta chains were all obtained from the same sample, sequenced in a study of CD8+CD57+ T cells in acquired aplastic anemia. TCR beta VDJ and CDR3 profiling used genomic DNA as template. TCRdb independently ran MiXCR on the reads; one entry per CDR3 protein. The sample records 100,000 to 150,000 distinct CDR3 sequences, roughly 40% being singletons. Whoever was chosen for sequencing had shown CD8+CD57+ cell expansion by flow cytometry. The sequenced sample was sorted CD4+, CD8+, or CD8+CD57+ T cells (not recorded which) from PBMCs. The source of these receptors is a human donor with aplastic anemia.

About this clonotype itself: The conserved final phenylalanine or tryptophan is absent from the CDR3, which likely points to a read error. The chain is built from TRBV6-1 and TRBJ2-2, with 8 bases lining up with TRBD1. This CDR3 comprises 14 residues. With 6 bases clipped from V and 1 base from J, the junction kept 1 base outside the gene matches. Germline assignment: CDR1 MNHNS and CDR2 SASEGT. The CDR3 region is CASRGQGNTGELFY. CDR3 bases: TGTGCCAGCAGAGGACAGGGGAACACCGGGGAGCTGTTTTAT.

This clonotype occurred many times. The chain is built from TRBV29-1 and TRBJ1-1, with D unclear. The CDR3 spans 13 residues. CDR1 and CDR2 from the germline V gene are SQVTM and ANQGSEA. V was pared by 4 bases and J by 1 base, with 10 bases between. CDR3: CSVGPGRNTEAFF. In DNA, the CDR3 is TGCAGCGTTGGTCCCGGCAGGAACACTGAAGCTTTCTTT.

V and J are TRBV4-2 and TRBJ2-2; tentatively, D is TRBD1 (5 bases). V was shortened by 1 base and J by 2 bases, with 5 bases between the two germline ends. Looked up from germline, CDR1 is LGHNA and CDR2 is YNFKEQ. This CDR3 comprises 14 residues. In nucleotides, the CDR3 is TGTGCCAGCAGCCAAGGGACAAACACCGGGGAGCTGTTTTTT. Translated: CASSQGTNTGELFF.

The chain has TRBV2 and TRBJ2-3; no definite D call. This CDR3 has 11 residues. The V and J ends lost 7 bases and 3 bases respectively, with 5 bases between them. Germline values: CDR1 SNHLY, CDR2 FYNNEI. DNA for the CDR3: TGTGCCAGCATATGGACAGATACGCAGTATTTT. It yields the protein CASIWTDTQYF.

This clonotype was recorded a few times. The V call is TRBV7-3, the J call TRBJ2-1; 11 bases agree with TRBD2. The CDR3 is 17 amino acids. Germline V CDR1 and CDR2: SGHTA, FQGTGA. V trimming: 3 bases; J trimming: 2 bases; junction bases outside the gene matches: 6. The CDR3 DNA follows: TGTGCCAGCAGCTTGACTAGCGGGGTTCTAGCCTACAATGAGCAGTTCTTC. Protein sequence: CASSLTSGVLAYNEQFF.

There are many counts of this clonotype. The V and J genes are TRBV19 and TRBJ1-2; D unresolved. Trimming took 1 base from V and 0 from J, leaving 9 bases between them. The CDR3 loop spans 15 amino acids. The germline V gene encodes CDR1 LNHDA and CDR2 SQIVND (reference sequence). The CDR3: CASSIASGPNYGYTF. The CDR3, as DNA: TGTGCCAGTAGTATAGCCTCAGGACCTAACTATGGCTACACCTTC.

At least ten counts were recorded for this clonotype. The gene calls are TRBV7-2 and TRBJ1-2; D gene uncertain. Deletions cut 1 base from V and 6 bases from J, with 9 bases between. Germline lookup yields CDR1 SGHTA and CDR2 FQGNSA. The CDR3 is 13 residues long. In DNA, the CDR3 is TGTGCCAGCAGCTTAGGAGGGAGGGATGGCTACACCTTC. Protein: CASSLGGRDGYTF.

The CDR3 coding sequence is TGTGCCAGCAGCACACACTCAAGGGAGGGCTATGGCTACACCTTC. This encodes CASSTHSREGYGYTF. This chain joins TRBV7-9 and TRBJ1-2; no definite D call. The V and J ends lost 5 bases and 4 bases respectively, with 17 bases between them. Germline values: CDR1 SEHNR, CDR2 FQNEAQ (reference sequence). The CDR3 sequence is 15 residues long.

V gene TRBV25-1 combines with J gene TRBJ1-1, with D possibly being TRBD1 (5 bases). CDR3 size: 15 residues. The germline CDR1 and CDR2 sequences are MGHDK and SYGVNS. V was pared by 6 bases and J by 2 bases, with 16 bases between. The CDR3 DNA is TGTGCCAGCAGAAAGGACATAGGCCTTAACACTGAAGCTTTCTTT. This codes for CASRKDIGLNTEAFF.